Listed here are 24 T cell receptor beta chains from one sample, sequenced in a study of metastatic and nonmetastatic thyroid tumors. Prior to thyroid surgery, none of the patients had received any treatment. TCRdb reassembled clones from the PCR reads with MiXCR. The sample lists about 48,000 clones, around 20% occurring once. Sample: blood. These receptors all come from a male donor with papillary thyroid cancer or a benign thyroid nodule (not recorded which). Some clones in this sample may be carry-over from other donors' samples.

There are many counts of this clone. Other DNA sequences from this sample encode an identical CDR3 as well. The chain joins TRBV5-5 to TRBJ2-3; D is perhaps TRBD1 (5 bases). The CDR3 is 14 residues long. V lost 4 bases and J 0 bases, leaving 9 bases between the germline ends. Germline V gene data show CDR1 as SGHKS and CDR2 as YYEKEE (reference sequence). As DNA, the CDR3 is TGTGCCAGCAGCCCGACAGAGAGCACAGATACGCAGTATTTT. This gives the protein CASSPTESTDTQYF.

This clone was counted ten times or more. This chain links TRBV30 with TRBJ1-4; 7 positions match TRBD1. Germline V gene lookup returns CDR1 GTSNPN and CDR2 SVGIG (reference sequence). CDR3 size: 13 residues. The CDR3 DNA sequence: TGTGCGGGGGAACAGGGGCTCGATGAAAAACTGTTTTTT. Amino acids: CAGEQGLDEKLFF. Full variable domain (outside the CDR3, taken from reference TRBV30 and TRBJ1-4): SQTIHQWPATLVQPVGSPLSLECTVEGTSNPNLYWYRQAAGRGLQLLFYSVGIGQISSEVPQNLSASRPQDRQFILSSKKLLLSDSGFYLCAGEQGLDEKLFFGSGTQLSVL.

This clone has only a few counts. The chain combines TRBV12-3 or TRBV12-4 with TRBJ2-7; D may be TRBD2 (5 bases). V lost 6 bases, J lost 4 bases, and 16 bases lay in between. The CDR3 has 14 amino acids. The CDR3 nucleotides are TGTGCCAGCAGCGCCAAGGTCGGGGTGTACGAGCAGTACTTC. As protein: CASSAKVGVYEQYF.

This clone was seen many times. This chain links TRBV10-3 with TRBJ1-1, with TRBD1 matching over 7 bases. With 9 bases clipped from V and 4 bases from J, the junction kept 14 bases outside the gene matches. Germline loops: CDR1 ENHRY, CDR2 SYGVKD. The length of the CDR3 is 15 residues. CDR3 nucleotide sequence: TGTGCCATAAGAGACGGAGGGGGCGCATTCACTGAAGCTTTCTTT. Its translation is CAIRDGGGAFTEAFF.

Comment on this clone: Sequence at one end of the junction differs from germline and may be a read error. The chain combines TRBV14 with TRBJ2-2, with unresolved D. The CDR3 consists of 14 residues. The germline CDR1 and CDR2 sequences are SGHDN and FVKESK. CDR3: CASSQEVVAGQLFF. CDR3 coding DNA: TGTGCCAGCAGCCAAGAGGTGGTGGCCGGGCAGCTGTTTTTT.

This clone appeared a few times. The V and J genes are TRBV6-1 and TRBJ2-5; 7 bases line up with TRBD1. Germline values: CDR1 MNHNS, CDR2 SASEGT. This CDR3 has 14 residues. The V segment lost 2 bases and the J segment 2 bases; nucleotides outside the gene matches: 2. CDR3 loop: CASSERDSQETQYF. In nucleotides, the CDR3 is TGTGCCAGCAGTGAACGGGACAGTCAAGAGACCCAGTACTTC.

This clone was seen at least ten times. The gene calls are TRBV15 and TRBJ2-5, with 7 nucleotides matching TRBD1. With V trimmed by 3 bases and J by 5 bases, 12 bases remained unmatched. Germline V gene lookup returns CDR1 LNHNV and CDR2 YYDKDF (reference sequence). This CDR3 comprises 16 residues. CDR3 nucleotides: TGTGCCACCAGCAGGCCGAGGGGGACAGCCCGGGAGACCCAGTACTTC. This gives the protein CATSRPRGTARETQYF. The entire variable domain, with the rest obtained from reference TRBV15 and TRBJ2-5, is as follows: DAMVIQNPRYQVTQFGKPVTLSCSQTLNHNVMYWYQQKSSQAPKLLFHYYDKDFNNEADTPDNFQSRRPNTSFCFLDIRSPGLGDTAMYLCATSRPRGTARETQYFGPGTRLLVL.

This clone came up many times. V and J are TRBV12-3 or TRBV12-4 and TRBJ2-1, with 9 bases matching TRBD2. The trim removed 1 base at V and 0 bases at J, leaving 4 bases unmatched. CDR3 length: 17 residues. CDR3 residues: CASSLGLAVGSYNEQFF. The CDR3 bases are TGTGCCAGCAGTTTAGGACTAGCGGTTGGCTCCTACAATGAGCAGTTCTTC.

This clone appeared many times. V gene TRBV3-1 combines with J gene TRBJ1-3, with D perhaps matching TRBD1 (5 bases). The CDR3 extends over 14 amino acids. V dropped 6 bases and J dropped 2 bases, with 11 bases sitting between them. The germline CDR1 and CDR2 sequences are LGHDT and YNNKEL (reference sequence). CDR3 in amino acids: CASSPRGPGNTIYF. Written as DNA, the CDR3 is TGTGCCAGCAGTCCTCGGGGCCCTGGAAACACCATATATTTT.

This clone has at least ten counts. CDR3 amino acids: CASSLGGGYEQYF. In DNA form, the CDR3 reads TGTGCCAGCAGCCTGGGGGGGGGCTACGAGCAGTACTTC. V gene TRBV5-5 combines with J gene TRBJ2-7; TRBD2 agrees at 7 bases. The CDR3 spans 13 residues. Germline CDR1 reads SGHKS; CDR2 reads YYEKEE (reference sequence). Trimming cost V 4 bases and J 3 bases; bases outside gene matches: 4. Looking up the rest from reference TRBV5-5 and TRBJ2-7 gives the full variable domain: DAGVTQSPTHLIKTRGQQVTLRCSPISGHKSVSWYQQVLGQGPQFIFQYYEKEERGRGNFPDRFSARQFPNYSSELNVNALLLGDSALYLCASSLGGGYEQYFGPGTRLTVT.

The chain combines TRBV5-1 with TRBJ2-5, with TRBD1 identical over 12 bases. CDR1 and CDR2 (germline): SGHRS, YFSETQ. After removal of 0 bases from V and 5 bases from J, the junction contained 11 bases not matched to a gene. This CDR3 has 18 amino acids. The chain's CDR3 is CASSLAGQGQGALETQYF. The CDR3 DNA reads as TGCGCCAGCAGCTTGGCCGGTCAGGGACAGGGGGCTCTGGAGACCCAGTACTTC.

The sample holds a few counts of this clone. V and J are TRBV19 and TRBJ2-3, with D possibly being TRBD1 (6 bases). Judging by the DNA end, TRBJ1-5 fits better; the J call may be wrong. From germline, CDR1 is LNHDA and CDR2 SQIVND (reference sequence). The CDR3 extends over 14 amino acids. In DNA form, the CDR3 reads TGTGCCACCAAGACATGGGGGGCCGCAGATACGCAGCATTTT. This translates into CATKTWGAADTQHF.

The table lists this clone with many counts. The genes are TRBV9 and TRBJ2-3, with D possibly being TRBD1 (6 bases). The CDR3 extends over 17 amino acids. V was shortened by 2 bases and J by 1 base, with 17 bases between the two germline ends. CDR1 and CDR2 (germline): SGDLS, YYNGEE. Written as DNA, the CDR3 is TGTGCCAGCAGCGTTTCCACAGGGTCGTCAGGCACAGATACGCAGTATTTT. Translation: CASSVSTGSSGTDTQYF.

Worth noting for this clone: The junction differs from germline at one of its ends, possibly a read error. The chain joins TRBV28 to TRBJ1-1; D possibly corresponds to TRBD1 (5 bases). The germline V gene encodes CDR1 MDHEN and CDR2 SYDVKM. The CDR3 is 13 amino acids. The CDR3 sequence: CASTIEGNNEAFF. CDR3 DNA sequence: TGTGCCAGCACCATAGAGGGGAACAATGAAGCTTTCTTT.

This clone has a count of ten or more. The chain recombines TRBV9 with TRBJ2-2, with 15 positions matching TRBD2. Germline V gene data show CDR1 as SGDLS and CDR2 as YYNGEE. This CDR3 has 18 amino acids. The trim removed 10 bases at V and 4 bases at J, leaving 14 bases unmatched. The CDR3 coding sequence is TGTGCCCATCAAGCCCGCGGACTAGCGGGGGGGCGCACCGGGGAGCTGTTTTTT. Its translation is CAHQARGLAGGRTGELFF.

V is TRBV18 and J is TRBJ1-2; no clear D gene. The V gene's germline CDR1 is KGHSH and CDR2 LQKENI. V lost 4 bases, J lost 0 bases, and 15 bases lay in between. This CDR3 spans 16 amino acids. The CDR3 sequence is CASSLLGEKANYGYTF. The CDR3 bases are TGTGCCAGCTCACTCCTGGGAGAGAAAGCTAACTATGGCTACACCTTC.

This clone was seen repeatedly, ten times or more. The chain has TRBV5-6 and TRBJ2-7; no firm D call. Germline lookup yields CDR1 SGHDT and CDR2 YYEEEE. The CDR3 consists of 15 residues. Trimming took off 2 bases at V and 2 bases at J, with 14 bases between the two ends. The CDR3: CASSLNLLTPYEQYF. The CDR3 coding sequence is TGTGCCAGCAGCTTAAACCTACTTACTCCCTACGAGCAGTACTTC.

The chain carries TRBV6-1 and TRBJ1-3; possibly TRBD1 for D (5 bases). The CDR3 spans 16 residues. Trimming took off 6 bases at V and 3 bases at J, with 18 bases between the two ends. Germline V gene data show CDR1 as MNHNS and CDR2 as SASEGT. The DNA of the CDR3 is TGTGCCAGCAGCTCGGACGGGACGTATTATGGAAACACCATATATTTT. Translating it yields CASSSDGTYYGNTIYF.

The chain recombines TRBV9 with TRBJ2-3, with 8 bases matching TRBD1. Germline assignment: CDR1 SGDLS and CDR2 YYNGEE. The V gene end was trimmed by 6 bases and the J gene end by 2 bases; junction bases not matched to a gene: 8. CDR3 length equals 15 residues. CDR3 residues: CASTKWDRHTDTQYF. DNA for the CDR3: TGTGCCAGCACCAAGTGGGACAGGCACACAGATACGCAGTATTTT.

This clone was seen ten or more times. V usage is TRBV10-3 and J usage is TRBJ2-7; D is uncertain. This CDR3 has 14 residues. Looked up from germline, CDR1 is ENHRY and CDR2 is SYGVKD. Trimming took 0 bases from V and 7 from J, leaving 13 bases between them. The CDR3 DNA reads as TGTGCCATCAGTGAGTCATTGAGGTCTCCGGAGCAGTACTTC. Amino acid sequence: CAISESLRSPEQYF.

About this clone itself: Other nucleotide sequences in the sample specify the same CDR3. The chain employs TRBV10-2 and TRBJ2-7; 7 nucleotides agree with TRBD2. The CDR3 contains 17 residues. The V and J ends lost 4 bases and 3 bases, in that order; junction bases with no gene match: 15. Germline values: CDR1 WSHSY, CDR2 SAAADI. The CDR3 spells CASSVSMGGEGSYEQYF. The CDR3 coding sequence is TGCGCCAGCAGTGTTAGTATGGGTGGGGAGGGAAGCTACGAGCAGTACTTC.

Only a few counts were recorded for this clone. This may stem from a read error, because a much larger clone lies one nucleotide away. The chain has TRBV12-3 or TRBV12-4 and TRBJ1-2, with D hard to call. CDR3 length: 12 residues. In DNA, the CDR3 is TGTGCCAGCAGTTCCAAAATCTATGGCAACACCTTC. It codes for CASSSKIYGNTF.

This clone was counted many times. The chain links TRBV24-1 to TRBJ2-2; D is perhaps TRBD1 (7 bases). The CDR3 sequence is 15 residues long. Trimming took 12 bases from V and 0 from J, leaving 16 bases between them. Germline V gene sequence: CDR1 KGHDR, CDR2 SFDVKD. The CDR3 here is CAAGPGQTNTGELFF. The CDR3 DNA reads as TGTGCCGCGGGACCGGGACAGACGAACACCGGGGAGCTGTTTTTT.

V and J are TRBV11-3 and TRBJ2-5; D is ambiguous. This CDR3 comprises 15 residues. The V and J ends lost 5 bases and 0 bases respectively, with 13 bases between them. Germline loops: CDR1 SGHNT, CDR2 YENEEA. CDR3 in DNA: TGTGCCAGCAGCCGCTTTGACTCTAACCAAGAGACCCAGTACTTC. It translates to CASSRFDSNQETQYF. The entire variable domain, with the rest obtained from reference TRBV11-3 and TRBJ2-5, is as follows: EAGVVQSPRYKIIEKKQPVAFWCNPISGHNTLYWYLQNLGQGPELLIRYENEEAVDDSQLPKDRFSAERLKGVDSTLKIQPAELGDSAVYLCASSRFDSNQETQYFGPGTRLLVL.